Shown below are 2 T cell receptor beta chains from a single sample sequenced in a study of blood T cell repertoires in COVID-19. Some clones are missing from TCRdb's copy, which holds only in-frame ones; the method was immunoSEQ multiplex PCR. The profile shows over 250,000 clones, roughly 80% of them singletons. Material for sequencing was PBMCs or T cells enriched from blood (not recorded which). Receptor source: a man in his forties or fifties who had been exposed to COVID-19.

The V call is TRBV30, the J call TRBJ2-3; D gene unclear. Trimming took 5 bases from V and 0 from J, leaving 9 bases between them. Per the germline V gene, CDR1 is GTSNPN and CDR2 is SVGIG (reference sequence). The CDR3 covers 13 residues. In DNA form, the CDR3 reads TGTGCCTGGGGGCAGGCTAGCACAGATACGCAGTATTTT. This encodes CAWGQASTDTQYF.

The chain has TRBV5-6 and TRBJ1-1; a possible D gene is TRBD1 (6 bases). V gave up 4 bases and J gave up 7 bases, with 14 bases separating them. The CDR3 has 13 amino acids. Germline values: CDR1 SGHDT, CDR2 YYEEEE. CDR3 nucleotides: TGTGCCAGCAGCCGGACAGACACTGATGAAGCTTTCTTT. Translating gives CASSRTDTDEAFF.